The source of this T cell receptor (beta chain) is a study of T cell responses to AZD1222 COVID-19 vaccine. Only in-frame clones appear in the TCRdb table, and some are missing; sequencing was by immunoSEQ multiplex PCR. The sample has about 86,000 clones, around 88% seen once. Sequencing was performed on peripheral blood, taken on day 0 of MenACWY control vaccination. The TCR was taken from an adult in good health.

The CDR3 protein is CASSQETQGALRAFF. DNA for the CDR3: TGCGCCAGCAGCCAAGAAACGCAGGGAGCCCTGAGGGCTTTCTTT. V and J are TRBV4-1 and TRBJ1-1; possible D gene TRBD1, 5 bases. The V gene's germline CDR1 is MGHRA and CDR2 YSYEKL. CDR3 length: 15 residues. V lost 0 bases, J lost 11 bases, and 19 bases lay in between.